The 29 T cell receptor beta chains in this list originate from one sample, sequenced in a study of T-cell memory formation after mild COVID-19. One entry per CDR3 protein results from TCRdb running MiXCR on the 5' RACE reads. The profile shows around 250,000 distinct CDR3 sequences, approximately 10% of them singletons. The sequencing input was PBMCs or a T cell subset sorted from them (not recorded which). Receptors originate from a man younger than 30 who had mild COVID-19 (a few samples of this study predate the infection). Cell type and time point are not known.

This clonotype has more than one count but fewer than ten. This chain links TRBV27 with TRBJ2-2; TRBD2 matches 10 bases. This CDR3 is 15 amino acids long. Looked up from germline, CDR1 is MNHEY and CDR2 is SMNVEV (reference sequence). V lost 4 bases to trimming and J lost 2 bases; unmatched junction nucleotides: 1. This chain's CDR3 is CASSSLAGNTGELFF. The CDR3 DNA is TGTGCCAGCAGTTCACTAGCGGGAAACACCGGGGAGCTGTTTTTT.

The chain links TRBV7-9 to TRBJ1-2, with D unclear. Deletions cut 6 bases from V and 8 bases from J, with 16 bases between. There are 13 residues in the CDR3. Germline V CDR1 and CDR2: SEHNR, FQNEAQ (reference sequence). CDR3 in DNA: TGTGCCAGCAGTCGCGACCCGTGGGGAGGCTACACCTTC. Its protein is CASSRDPWGGYTF.

CDR3 protein: CASSQDMTGVQPQHF. CDR3 bases: TGCGCCAGCAGCCAAGATATGACAGGGGTTCAGCCCCAGCATTTT. V is TRBV4-1 and J is TRBJ1-5; 8 positions match TRBD1. Germline V gene data show CDR1 as MGHRA and CDR2 as YSYEKL. This CDR3 region has 15 residues. The junction had 4 bases not matched to a gene; V was cut back by 0 bases and J by 6 bases.

V is TRBV6-1 and J is TRBJ2-1; 10 positions match TRBD1. Germline loops: CDR1 MNHNS, CDR2 SASEGT. With V trimmed by 6 bases and J by 6 bases, 8 bases remained unmatched. CDR3 length: 15 residues. In nucleotides, the CDR3 is TGTGCCAGCAGGAGGGGGGACAGGGGAGCCAATGAGCAGTTCTTC. This translates into CASRRGDRGANEQFF.

This clonotype has more than one count but fewer than ten. The chain joins TRBV7-9 to TRBJ2-3; D may be TRBD2 (6 bases). The CDR3 is 15 amino acids. V was trimmed by 5 bases and J by 3 bases, leaving 15 bases between them. In germline, CDR1 is SEHNR, CDR2 FQNEAQ (reference sequence). The DNA of the CDR3 is TGTGCCAGCAGCCCGGAGGGGACCCCAACAGATACGCAGTATTTT. It yields the protein CASSPEGTPTDTQYF.

This clonotype has more than one count but fewer than ten. The CDR3, as DNA: TGTGCCAGCAGCAGCGTATCAGAGAGTGAGCTGTTTTTT. Its protein product is CASSSVSESELFF. The chain recombines TRBV12-3 or TRBV12-4 with TRBJ2-2; D is undetermined. The CDR3 extends over 13 amino acids. Trimming removed 6 bases at V and 11 bases at J, with 16 bases between.

This clonotype was seen ten or more times. V usage is TRBV10-2 and J usage is TRBJ2-3; 12 bases are a match to TRBD2. After removal of 4 bases from V and 4 bases from J, the junction contained 0 bases not matched to a gene. Germline V CDR1 and CDR2: WSHSY, SAAADI. This CDR3 spans 14 amino acids. The CDR3 nucleotides are TGCGCCAGCAGTGGGACTAGCGGGGCAGATACGCAGTATTTT. It yields the protein CASSGTSGADTQYF.

The J gene is TRBJ2-7, the V gene TRBV7-8, with TRBD1 matching 8 bases. In germline, CDR1 is SGHVS, CDR2 FQNEAQ. Unmatched junction bases numbered 4, after V lost 3 bases and J lost 3 bases. The CDR3 is 14 residues long. CDR3 bases: TGTGCCAGCAGCTTGACAGGGGCCGGCTACGAGCAGTACGTC. This gives the protein CASSLTGAGYEQYV.

This clonotype was recorded a few times. The chain recombines TRBV5-1 with TRBJ2-5, with 7 bases that match TRBD1. The CDR3 contains 16 residues. Germline V CDR1 and CDR2: SGHRS, YFSETQ. V lost 4 bases and J lost 5; bases outside the gene matches: 14. In DNA, the CDR3 is TGCGCCAGCAGCCTCCTTGGACAGGACCCTCGGGAGACCCAGTACTTC. It codes for CASSLLGQDPRETQYF.

A few counts support this clonotype. This chain connects TRBV9 to TRBJ2-2; D uncertain. The germline V and J ends were trimmed by 4 bases and 4 bases, with 5 bases remaining between them. The CDR3 has 12 amino acids. The germline V gene has CDR1 SGDLS and CDR2 YYNGEE. The CDR3 loop is CASSKFTGELFF. For the CDR3, the DNA is TGTGCCAGCAGCAAATTCACCGGGGAGCTGTTTTTT.

This clonotype was seen more than once but under ten times. The chain carries TRBV18 and TRBJ1-1; 7 nucleotides line up with TRBD1. CDR1 KGHSH and CDR2 LQKENI come from the germline V gene. Trimming at V came to 2 bases and at J to 8 bases, leaving 8 bases not matched to a gene. CDR3 length: 14 amino acids. The CDR3 DNA reads TGTGCCAGCTCACCAAGCGAAGACAGGGCCGAAGCTTTCTTT. This gives the protein CASSPSEDRAEAFF.

V usage is TRBV27 and J usage is TRBJ1-4, with 7 nucleotides matching TRBD1. The CDR3 is made up of 16 amino acids. Germline CDR1 reads MNHEY; CDR2 reads SMNVEV (reference sequence). V lost 5 bases and J lost 6; bases outside the gene matches: 12. CDR3 protein: CASSPLRQGRYEKLFF. The CDR3 DNA sequence: TGTGCCAGCAGTCCGCTCAGACAGGGACGATATGAAAAACTGTTTTTT.

The rearrangement joins TRBV5-1 to TRBJ1-3; TRBD1 matches 9 bases. CDR3 length: 16 residues. V was clipped by 3 bases and J by 3 bases; unmatched bases: 7. The germline gives CDR1 SGHRS, CDR2 YFSETQ. The CDR3 DNA follows: TGCGCCAGCAGCTATGGACAGGGGATAGGTGGAAACACCATATATTTT. Amino acid sequence: CASSYGQGIGGNTIYF.

This clonotype was observed a handful of times. The gene calls are TRBV7-9 and TRBJ1-2; no reliable D call. V was cut by 5 bases and J by 4 bases, with 20 bases left in between. There are 16 residues in the CDR3. Germline lookup yields CDR1 SEHNR and CDR2 FQNEAQ (reference sequence). CDR3 sequence reads: CASSNPTVSSGYGYTF. In nucleotides, the CDR3 is TGTGCCAGCAGCAATCCAACAGTCTCGTCGGGCTATGGCTACACCTTC.

The chain combines TRBV18 with TRBJ2-7; no definite D call. There are 13 residues in the CDR3. CDR1 is KGHSH and CDR2 is LQKENI in the germline V gene. The V end lost 3 bases, the J end lost 4 bases, and 10 bases lay between the germline ends. This CDR3 is CASSPSGRYEQYF. In nucleotides, the CDR3 is TGTGCCAGCTCACCCTCGGGCCGATACGAGCAGTACTTC. The full variable domain, with the rest looked up from reference TRBV18 and TRBJ2-7, is NAGVMQNPRHLVRRRGQEARLRCSPMKGHSHVYWYRQLPEEGLKFMVYLQKENIIDESGMPKERFSAEFPKEGPSILRIQQVVRGDSAAYFCASSPSGRYEQYFGPGTRLTVT.

The genes are TRBV6-2 or TRBV6-3 and TRBJ2-7, with D maybe TRBD1 (6 bases). V dropped 6 bases and J dropped 4 bases, with 13 bases sitting between them. Germline V lookup: CDR1 MNHEY, CDR2 SVGEGT. The CDR3 is 13 residues long. CDR3 protein: CASSRDTSYEQYV. DNA for the CDR3: TGTGCCAGCAGCAGGGACACTTCGTACGAGCAGTACGTC.

This rearrangement joins TRBV19 to TRBJ2-6; D is ambiguous. V was shortened by 5 bases and J by 2 bases, with 7 bases between the two germline ends. The CDR3 extends over 14 amino acids. CDR1 and CDR2 from the germline V gene are LNHDA and SQIVND (reference sequence). CDR3 in amino acids: CASSLVPGANVLTF. The CDR3 bases are TGTGCCAGTAGTCTGGTACCTGGGGCCAACGTCCTGACTTTC.

The chain carries TRBV5-1 and TRBJ1-3, with a possible D match to TRBD1 (5 bases). CDR1 SGHRS and CDR2 YFSETQ come from the germline V gene. CDR3 length equals 18 residues. The V end lost 2 bases, the J end lost 0 bases, and 18 bases lay between the germline ends. The CDR3 region is CASSLRGAGTFSGNTIYF. The CDR3 DNA follows: TGCGCCAGCAGCTTAAGGGGAGCAGGCACCTTCTCTGGAAACACCATATATTTT.

This rearrangement joins TRBV20-1 to TRBJ1-6, with D perhaps TRBD1 (5 bases). Germline V gives CDR1 DFQATT, CDR2 SNEGSKA (reference sequence). V was trimmed by 3 bases and J by 0 bases, leaving 6 bases between them. CDR3 length: 14 residues. The CDR3 nucleotides read TGCAGTGCTAGTGGGGGCTCCTATAATTCACCCCTCCACTTT. Translating gives CSASGGSYNSPLHF.

Written as DNA, the CDR3 is TGTGCCAGCAGCCCGGGACTAGGGTGGGATACGCAGTATTTT. It is translated as CASSPGLGWDTQYF. The chain joins TRBV7-2 to TRBJ2-3, with 8 bases identical to TRBD2. The CDR3 has 14 residues. Germline V lookup: CDR1 SGHTA, CDR2 FQGNSA. After removal of 5 bases from V and 6 bases from J, the junction contained 7 bases not matched to a gene.

This chain joins TRBV4-1 and TRBJ2-7; D remains ambiguous. Between the trimmed V and J ends, which lost 4 bases and 2 bases, there was a span of 6 bases. This CDR3 contains 12 residues. CDR1 is MGHRA, CDR2 YSYEKL, per germline. The CDR3 sequence is CASSRAPYEQYF. In DNA form, the CDR3 reads TGCGCCAGCAGCCGGGCACCCTACGAGCAGTACTTC.

This clonotype turned up a few times. The chain carries TRBV29-1 and TRBJ2-3; 8 bases fit TRBD1. The CDR3 spans 14 residues. J was trimmed by 4 bases and V by 4 bases; bases with no gene match: 7. The germline gives CDR1 SQVTM, CDR2 ANQGSEA. The CDR3 loop is CSVVPGGASDTQYF. CDR3 in DNA: TGCAGCGTTGTCCCAGGGGGCGCGTCAGATACGCAGTATTTT.

This chain joins TRBV28 and TRBJ1-5; a possible D gene is TRBD1 (5 bases). CDR3 length: 13 amino acids. With 7 bases removed from V and 2 bases from J, the gap between germline ends came to 9 bases. Per germline, CDR1 MDHEN and CDR2 SYDVKM. DNA for the CDR3: TGTGCCAGCAACAGGTACGGCAATCAGCCCCAGCATTTT. Encoded protein: CASNRYGNQPQHF.

This clonotype appeared a single time. CDR3: CASTPAGSTDTQYF. The CDR3 DNA follows: TGCGCCAGCACTCCCGCGGGGAGCACAGATACGCAGTATTTT. The chain links TRBV5-1 to TRBJ2-3; perhaps TRBD2 as D (6 bases). V lost 6 bases, J lost 0 bases, and 11 bases lay in between. CDR1 and CDR2 from the germline V gene are SGHRS and YFSETQ. CDR3 length: 14 amino acids.

V is TRBV7-3 and J is TRBJ2-2; 14 positions match TRBD2. V was clipped by 1 base and J by 0 bases; unmatched bases: 13. This CDR3 comprises 22 residues. Per germline, CDR1 SGHTA and CDR2 FQGTGA. CDR3 DNA: TGTGCCAGCAGCTTAAGGGCCGGGACTAGCGGGGGCCCGCCCCCGAACACCGGGGAGCTGTTTTTT. As protein: CASSLRAGTSGGPPPNTGELFF. Full variable domain (rest looked up from reference TRBV7-3 and TRBJ2-2): GAGVSQTPSNKVTEKGKYVELRCDPISGHTALYWYRQSLGQGPEFLIYFQGTGAADDSGLPNDRFFAVRPEGSVSTLKIQRTERGDSAVYLCASSLRAGTSGGPPPNTGELFFGEGSRLTVL.

In its sample, this clonotype was seen a few times. The V gene is TRBV28, the J gene TRBJ2-7; D may be TRBD1 (6 bases). Germline V lookup: CDR1 MDHEN, CDR2 SYDVKM. The V and J ends lost 5 bases and 2 bases respectively, with 13 bases between them. This CDR3 region has 14 residues. In nucleotides, the CDR3 is TGTGCCAGCAGTAAGCCGGGACAAACCTACGAGCAGTACGTC. Amino acids: CASSKPGQTYEQYV.

This clonotype was seen many times. As DNA, the CDR3 is TGCAGTGTCGAATACGGCGGGAGTTTCACAGATACGCAGTATTTT. Its translation is CSVEYGGSFTDTQYF. The gene calls are TRBV20-1 and TRBJ2-3, with 7 bases aligning to TRBD2. In germline, CDR1 is DFQATT, CDR2 SNEGSKA (reference sequence). CDR3 length: 15 residues. Trimming removed 7 bases from V and 2 bases from J; junction bases left unmatched: 12.

The V and J genes are TRBV12-3 or TRBV12-4 and TRBJ2-7; D call uncertain. The CDR3 consists of 15 residues. Trimming removed 4 bases at V and 0 bases at J, with 13 bases between. The CDR3 DNA reads TGTGCCAGCAGTTCCCAAGGATATCTCTCCTACGAGCAGTACTTC. This gives the protein CASSSQGYLSYEQYF.

J is TRBJ2-7 and V is TRBV2; D gene unclear. V lost 1 base and J 0 bases, leaving 7 bases between the germline ends. The CDR3 totals 14 residues. CDR1 is SNHLY, CDR2 FYNNEI, per germline. The CDR3, as DNA: TGTGCCAGCAGTGAAGTGGCGGTCTCCTACGAGCAGTACTTC. It yields the protein CASSEVAVSYEQYF.